The rows below give T cell receptor beta chains drawn from one sample of a study of T-cell reconstitution after alpha-beta-depleted transplantation in children. TCRdb recomputed calls from the PCR reads with MiXCR, one row per CDR3 protein. The repertoire holds roughly 790,000 distinct CDR3 sequences, with about 16% as singletons. The sample was PBMCs, mostly from graft donor cells, taken 360 days after TCRalphabeta/CD19-depleted stem cell transplant. The receptor set was obtained from a male patient under 18 who had a stem cell transplant for acute lymphoblastic leukemia, so the T cells may come from the graft donor. The conserved cysteine and the conserved F or W are not part of the CDR3 here. D genes are given only for firm matches.

d_call v_call cdr3_aa
NA TRBV5-1 GSRESGTEAF
TRBD2 TRBV7-3 ASSLSTGRAGDEQF
TRBD1 TRBV4-1 ASSQDLQGNNEQF
NA TRBV7-3 ASSPGHVMSNTEAF
NA TRBV5-1 ASSLVSGDQPQH
NA TRBV11-1 ASSLEQWFNQPQH
NA TRBV29-1 SVDGLEESSYEQY
TRBD1 TRBV4-1 ASSQPITGGGGNTIY
NA TRBV4-1 ASSRSPGARGDTIY
NA TRBV18 ASSPSHTSNTEAF
NA TRBV5-1 ASSRIRNTEAF
TRBD2 TRBV24-1 ATSDPGTSGIGDTQY
NA TRBV5-1 ASSPLSMAETEAF
NA TRBV4-2 ASSQDGSYNEQF
NA TRBV9 ASSAGAGAAF
NA TRBV18 AGGASYEQY
TRBD1 TRBV25-1 ASSTGTDTDTQY
NA TRBV7-8 ASSLYFGGPGNEQF
NA TRBV19 ASSIFGGATDTQY
TRBD1 TRBV10-3 AISEPDRGQKTQY
NA TRBV11-2 ASSDSIMNTEAF
TRBD2 TRBV15 ATSRRSAGVNEQF
NA TRBV19 ASSIGKEETQY
TRBD1 TRBV11-2 ASSTRGGAGGVNTEAF
NA TRBV30 AWSATNWGSSYEQY